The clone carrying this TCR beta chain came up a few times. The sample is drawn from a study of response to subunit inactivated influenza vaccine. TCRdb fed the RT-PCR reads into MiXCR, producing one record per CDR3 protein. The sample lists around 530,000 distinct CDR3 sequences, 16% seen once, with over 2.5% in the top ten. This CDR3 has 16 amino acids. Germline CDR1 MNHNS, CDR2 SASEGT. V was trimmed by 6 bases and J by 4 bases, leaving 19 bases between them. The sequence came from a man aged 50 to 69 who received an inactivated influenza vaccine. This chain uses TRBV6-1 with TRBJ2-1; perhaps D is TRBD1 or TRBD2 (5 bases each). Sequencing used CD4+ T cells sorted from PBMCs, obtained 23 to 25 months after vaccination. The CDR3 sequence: CASRVRGRGRYNEQFF. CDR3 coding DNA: TGTGCCAGCAGGGTCCGGGGTAGGGGTCGGTACAATGAGCAGTTCTTC.